The clone carrying this T cell receptor (beta chain) showed up just a few times. Use of 60 Vbeta and 13 Jbeta primers characterized the PCR. Clones were sequenced by immunoSEQ multiplex PCR, and TCRdb holds only the in-frame ones, with some missing. The data show over 70,000 clones, around 68% seen once. The germline V and J ends were trimmed by 3 bases and 6 bases, with 15 bases remaining between them. This CDR3 region has 14 residues. CDR1 is SEHNR, CDR2 FQNEAQ, per germline (reference sequence). This record belongs to a study of cytomegalovirus exposure and HLA in healthy donors. Study in general: Early released data had 65 million to 100 million unique TCRs, all coming from HLA-typed donors.

The sequence was obtained from a man aged 25 to 40 in good health and CMV-seropositive. The J gene is TRBJ2-7, the V gene TRBV7-9; weak D call: TRBD2 (6 bases). The sample taken for sequencing was PBMCs. The CDR3 coding sequence is TGTGCCAGCAGCTTCGCGGGGCGAGAGGGCGAGCAGTACTTC. It specifies CASSFAGREGEQYF.